The 17 T cell receptor beta chains listed next were all sequenced from one sample in a study of blood T cell repertoires in COVID-19 (dated by TCRdb to 2020 to 2022). Libraries were built with the immunoSEQ multiplex PCR assay. Entries here come from immuneACCESS through TCRdb and include only in-frame sequences with V and J called. Some clones fail to appear in such tables; in the studies checked, an unresolved V gene covers under half of the shortfall, and the cause of the remainder is unknown. In this sample the table shows 85,000 or so clones, 90% to 95% of which occur a single time. The ten largest make up about 4.5% of the sample. Specimen: peripheral blood. The receptors come from a human donor with active COVID-19. The donor label of this sample is uncertain.

The J gene is TRBJ2-3, the V gene TRBV10-1, with D unresolved. V lost 0 bases and J 8 bases, leaving 9 bases between the germline ends. This CDR3 has 13 residues. Germline-derived CDR1 and CDR2 are WNHNN and SYGVQD (reference sequence). The CDR3: CASSESVPGTQYF. The CDR3 DNA reads as TGCGCCAGCAGTGAGTCCGTCCCCGGTACGCAGTATTTT.

The gene calls are TRBV5-1 and TRBJ2-3; 14 bases line up with TRBD2. V lost 0 bases and J lost 4; bases outside the gene matches: 7. Per germline, CDR1 SGHRS and CDR2 YFSETQ. The CDR3 is 18 amino acids. CDR3: CASSLALLTSGGADTQYF. The CDR3 DNA is TGCGCCAGCAGCTTGGCGCTCTTGACTAGCGGGGGGGCAGATACGCAGTATTTT.

Turning to this clone: Given a much more abundant clone one base away, this may be a read error. Distinct nucleotide sequences in the sample also encode this CDR3. The chain carries TRBV19 and TRBJ1-5; the match to TRBD1 covers 9 bases. The CDR3 runs to 15 residues. With V trimmed by 3 bases and J by 2 bases, 2 bases remained unmatched. Germline loops: CDR1 LNHDA, CDR2 SQIVND (reference sequence). In nucleotides, the CDR3 is TGTGCCAGTAGTATCTGGGACAGGGGCAATCAGCCCCAGCATTTT. This sequence encodes CASSIWDRGNQPQHF.

This sequence joins TRBV19 and TRBJ1-5; maybe TRBD1 (5 bases). The germline CDR1 and CDR2 sequences are LNHDA and SQIVND (reference sequence). Trimming pared 5 bases from V and 4 bases from J, leaving 15 bases between. CDR3 length: 15 amino acids. The CDR3 region is CASSSVPRANQPQHF. The CDR3 bases are TGTGCCAGTAGTTCAGTGCCCAGGGCAAATCAGCCCCAGCATTTT.

This chain connects TRBV10-2 to TRBJ2-7; 12 bases agree with TRBD1. Germline CDR1 WSHSY, CDR2 SAAADI. The CDR3 runs 15 residues. Unmatched junction bases numbered 6, after V lost 6 bases and J lost 3 bases. Here the CDR3 DNA reads TGCGCCAGCAGGAGGGGACAGGGGGCCAACTACGAGCAGTACTTC. Protein: CASRRGQGANYEQYF.

The chain joins TRBV6-5 to TRBJ2-5; maybe TRBD1 (6 bases). V shed 0 bases and J shed 0 bases, with 8 bases lying between them. The CDR3 consists of 15 residues. Per germline, CDR1 MNHEY and CDR2 SVGAGI. Here the CDR3 DNA reads TGTGCCAGCAGTTACTCGAGGGGGTACCAAGAGACCCAGTACTTC. Its translation is CASSYSRGYQETQYF.

The chain has TRBV6-7 and TRBJ1-1, with TRBD1 identical over 7 bases. TRBV6-7 is an ORF for which the function is uncertain. The CDR3 extends over 13 amino acids. Losses at the gene ends were 5 bases for V and 4 bases for J; bases not matched to a gene: 4. The CDR3 sequence: CASSQDRVTEAFF. CDR3 coding DNA: TGTGCCAGCAGTCAAGACAGGGTCACTGAAGCTTTCTTT.

The J gene is TRBJ2-4, the V gene TRBV3-1 (or the pseudogene TRBV3-2); D perhaps matches TRBD2 (5 bases). CDR1 and CDR2 (germline): LGHDT, YNNKEL (reference sequence). The V and J ends lost 4 bases and 8 bases respectively, with 12 bases between them. This CDR3 has 13 amino acids. The CDR3: CASSPSPGDIQYF. CDR3 bases: TGTGCCAGCAGCCCCTCACCCGGGGACATTCAGTACTTC.

The rearrangement uses TRBV5-8 and TRBJ2-4; 10 nucleotides agree with TRBD1. Looked up from germline, CDR1 is SGHTS and CDR2 is YDEGEE. CDR3 length: 17 amino acids. The V and J ends lost 4 bases and 3 bases, in that order; junction bases with no gene match: 10. CDR3 coding DNA: TGTGCCAGCAGCCTATATCGACAGGGGGCTGTCAAAAACATTCAGTACTTC. The encoded protein is CASSLYRQGAVKNIQYF.

This chain connects TRBV28 to TRBJ1-2, with a possible D match to TRBD1 (6 bases). The CDR3 consists of 13 residues. CDR1 is MDHEN, CDR2 SYDVKM, per germline. V was cut by 2 bases and J by 4 bases, with 8 bases left in between. Here the CDR3 DNA reads TGTGCCAGCAGTTTAAACAGGGCCTATGGCTACACCTTC. Its protein is CASSLNRAYGYTF.

This chain connects TRBV6-1 to TRBJ2-3; TRBD1 matches 8 bases. The germline V gene encodes CDR1 MNHNS and CDR2 SASEGT. V gave up 2 bases and J gave up 6 bases; unmatched junction bases: 25. This CDR3 has 21 amino acids. CDR3 region: CASSEILGAGGLHARRDTQYF. In DNA form, the CDR3 reads TGTGCCAGCAGTGAAATCTTGGGGGCAGGGGGCCTCCACGCGCGTCGGGATACGCAGTATTTT.

CDR3 sequence reads: CASSSGGGTNEKLFF. Written as DNA, the CDR3 is TGTGCCAGCAGCTCGGGCGGGGGTACTAATGAAAAACTGTTTTTT. The V call is TRBV5-6, the J call TRBJ1-4; perhaps TRBD1 as D (5 bases). The ends were cut back, 3 bases at V and 2 bases at J, with 11 bases in the middle. The CDR3 is 15 residues long. Germline values: CDR1 SGHDT, CDR2 YYEEEE.

V usage is TRBV6-2 or TRBV6-3 and J usage is TRBJ2-5, with D tentatively TRBD2 (6 bases). Germline values: CDR1 MNHEY, CDR2 SVGEGT. V gave up 4 bases and J gave up 2 bases, with 14 bases separating them. This CDR3 has 15 residues. This CDR3 reads CASSLVGLPQETQYF. The CDR3 DNA is TGTGCCAGCAGTTTGGTAGGACTACCGCAAGAGACCCAGTACTTC.

This chain uses TRBV9 with TRBJ2-1, with 8 bases fitting TRBD2. The CDR3 loop spans 17 amino acids. Germline V gives CDR1 SGDLS, CDR2 YYNGEE. The J segment lost 2 bases and the V segment lost 4 bases, leaving 11 bases of the junction unmatched. CDR3 bases: TGTGCCAGCAGCAAGGAGGGGACTAGTTACGCCTACAATGAGCAGTTCTTC. Protein: CASSKEGTSYAYNEQFF.

The chain links TRBV6-5 to TRBJ2-2, with TRBD1 matching over 9 bases. Germline values: CDR1 MNHEY, CDR2 SVGAGI. This CDR3 has 13 residues. Trimming at V came to 7 bases and at J to 16 bases, leaving 13 bases not matched to a gene. CDR3 nucleotides: TGTGCCAGCATCCCGGACAGGGGTGTTAGGGGGTTTTTT. It is translated as CASIPDRGVRGFF.

The gene calls are TRBV19 and TRBJ1-2; a possible D gene is TRBD1 (5 bases). V lost 3 bases and J 0 bases, leaving 14 bases between the germline ends. The germline V gene has CDR1 LNHDA and CDR2 SQIVND (reference sequence). The CDR3 consists of 16 residues. The CDR3 DNA sequence: TGTGCCAGTAGTATTAAGGGGTCGTTAGCTAACTATGGCTACACCTTC. Translation: CASSIKGSLANYGYTF.

The chain joins TRBV2 to TRBJ2-7; D is perhaps TRBD2 (5 bases). The CDR3 length is 14 residues. The V end lost 6 bases, the J end lost 2 bases, and 14 bases lay between the germline ends. From germline, CDR1 is SNHLY and CDR2 FYNNEI. This CDR3 reads CASRNSPGTYEQYF. The CDR3 DNA reads TGTGCCAGCAGAAATTCCCCCGGGACCTACGAGCAGTACTTC.